This T cell receptor (beta chain) came from a study of T cell changes during pregnancy in multiple sclerosis. Method: immunoSEQ multiplex PCR; TCRdb's copy keeps in-frame clones and lacks some. This table has 50,000 to 75,000 clones, 90% to 95% appearing once. This TCR derives from a female donor in good health, enrolled as a control in a pregnancy study. Sequenced here: peripheral blood, sampled after pregnancy.

The CDR3 sequence is CASRDAGGSYSNQPQHF. The CDR3 bases are TGTGCCAGCAGGGACGCAGGGGGCTCTTATAGCAATCAGCCCCAGCATTTT. This sequence joins TRBV7-2 and TRBJ1-5; TRBD1 agrees at 8 bases. V lost 6 bases, J lost 0 bases, and 10 bases stayed unmatched. Per germline, CDR1 SGHTA and CDR2 FQGNSA. CDR3 length: 17 residues.